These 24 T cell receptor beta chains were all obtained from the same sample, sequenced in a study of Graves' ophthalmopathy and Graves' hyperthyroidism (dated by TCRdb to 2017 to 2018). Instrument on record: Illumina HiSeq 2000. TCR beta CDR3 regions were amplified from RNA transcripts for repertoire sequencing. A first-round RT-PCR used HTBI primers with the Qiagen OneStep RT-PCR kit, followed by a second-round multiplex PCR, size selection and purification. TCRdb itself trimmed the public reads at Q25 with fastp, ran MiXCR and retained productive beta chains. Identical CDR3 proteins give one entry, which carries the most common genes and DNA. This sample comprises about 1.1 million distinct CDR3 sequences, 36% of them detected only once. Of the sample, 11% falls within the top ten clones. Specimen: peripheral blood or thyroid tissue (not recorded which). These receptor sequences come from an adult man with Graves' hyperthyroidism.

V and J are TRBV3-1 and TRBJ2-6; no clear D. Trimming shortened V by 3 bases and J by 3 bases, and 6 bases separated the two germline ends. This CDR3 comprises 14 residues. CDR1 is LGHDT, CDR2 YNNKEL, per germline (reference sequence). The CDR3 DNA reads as TGTGCCAGCAGCCACGGTGGTGGGGCCAACGTCCTGACTTTC. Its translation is CASSHGGGANVLTF.

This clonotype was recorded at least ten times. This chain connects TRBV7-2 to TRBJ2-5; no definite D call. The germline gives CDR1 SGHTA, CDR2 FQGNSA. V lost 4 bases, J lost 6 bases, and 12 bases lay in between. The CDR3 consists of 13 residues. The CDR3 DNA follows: TGTGCCAGCAGCTCCCAATCCGCGCAGACCCAGTACTTC. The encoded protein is CASSSQSAQTQYF.

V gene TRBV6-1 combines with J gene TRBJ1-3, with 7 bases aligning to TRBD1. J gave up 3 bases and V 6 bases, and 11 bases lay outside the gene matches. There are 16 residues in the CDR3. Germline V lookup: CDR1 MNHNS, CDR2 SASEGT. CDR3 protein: CASSPGEGAGGNTIYF. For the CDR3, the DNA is TGTGCCAGCAGCCCCGGGGAGGGGGCAGGTGGAAACACCATATATTTT.

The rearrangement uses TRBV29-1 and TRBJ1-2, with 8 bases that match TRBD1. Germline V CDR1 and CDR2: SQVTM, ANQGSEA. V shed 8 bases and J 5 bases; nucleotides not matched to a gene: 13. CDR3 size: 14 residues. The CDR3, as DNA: TGCAGCTTATCCCCGGGACAGGAGCCGTATGGCTACACCTTC. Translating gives CSLSPGQEPYGYTF.

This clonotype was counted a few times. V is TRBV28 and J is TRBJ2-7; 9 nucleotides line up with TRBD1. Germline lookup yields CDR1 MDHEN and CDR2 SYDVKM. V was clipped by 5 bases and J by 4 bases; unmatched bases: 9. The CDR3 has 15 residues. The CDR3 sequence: CASSATTGGGYEQYF. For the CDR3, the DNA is TGTGCCAGCAGTGCAACTACAGGGGGCGGGTACGAGCAGTACTTC.

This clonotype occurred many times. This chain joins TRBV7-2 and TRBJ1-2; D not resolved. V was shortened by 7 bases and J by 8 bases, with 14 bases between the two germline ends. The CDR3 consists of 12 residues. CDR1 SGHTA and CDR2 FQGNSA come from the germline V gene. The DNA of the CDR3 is TGTGCCAGCACCCGCAGTTCGTACGGCTACACCTTC. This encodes CASTRSSYGYTF.

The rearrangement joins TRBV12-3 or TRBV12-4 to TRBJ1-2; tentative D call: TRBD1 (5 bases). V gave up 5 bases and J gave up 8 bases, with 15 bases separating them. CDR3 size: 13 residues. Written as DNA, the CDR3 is TGTGCCAGCAGTCTCTACGGGGGAGTCGGCTACACCTTC. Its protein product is CASSLYGGVGYTF.

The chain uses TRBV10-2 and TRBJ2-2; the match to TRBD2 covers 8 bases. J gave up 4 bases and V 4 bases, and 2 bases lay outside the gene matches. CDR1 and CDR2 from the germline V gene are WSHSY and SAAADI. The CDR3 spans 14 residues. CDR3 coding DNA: TGCGCCAGCAGTGGGACTAGCACCACCGGGGAGCTGTTTTTT. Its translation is CASSGTSTTGELFF.

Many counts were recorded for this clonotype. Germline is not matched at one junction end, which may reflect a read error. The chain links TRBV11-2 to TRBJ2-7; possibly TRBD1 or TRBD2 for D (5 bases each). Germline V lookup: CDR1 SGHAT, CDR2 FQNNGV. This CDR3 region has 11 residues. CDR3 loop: CASSIGTDLTF. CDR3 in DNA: TGTGCCAGCAGCATAGGGACCGACCTCACCTTC.

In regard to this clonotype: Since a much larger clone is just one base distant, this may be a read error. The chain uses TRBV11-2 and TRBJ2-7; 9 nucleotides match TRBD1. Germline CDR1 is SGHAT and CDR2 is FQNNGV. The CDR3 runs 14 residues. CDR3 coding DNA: TGTGACAGCAGCGGTGGGGACAGGGTATACGAGCAGTACTTC. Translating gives CDSSGGDRVYEQYF.

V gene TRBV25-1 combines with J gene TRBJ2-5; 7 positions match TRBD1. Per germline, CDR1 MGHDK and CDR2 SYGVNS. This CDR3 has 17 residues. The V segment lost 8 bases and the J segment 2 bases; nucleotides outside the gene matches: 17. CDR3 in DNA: TGTGCCAGCGTAGCTACTAGTGGGACAGTAAATCAAGAGACCCAGTACTTC. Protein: CASVATSGTVNQETQYF.

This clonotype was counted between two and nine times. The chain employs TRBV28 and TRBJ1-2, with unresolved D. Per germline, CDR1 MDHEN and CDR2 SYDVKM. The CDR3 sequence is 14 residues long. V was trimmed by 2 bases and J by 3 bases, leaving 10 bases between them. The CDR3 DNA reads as TGTGCCAGCAGTTTAACTGGGGTTGACTATGGCTACACCTTC. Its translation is CASSLTGVDYGYTF.

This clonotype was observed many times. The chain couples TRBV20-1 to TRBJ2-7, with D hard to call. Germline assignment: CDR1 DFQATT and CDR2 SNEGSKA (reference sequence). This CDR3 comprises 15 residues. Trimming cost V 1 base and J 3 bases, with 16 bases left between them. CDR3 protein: CSARASTRLIYEQYF. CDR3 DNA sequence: TGCAGTGCTAGAGCTTCGACAAGGCTAATCTACGAGCAGTACTTC.

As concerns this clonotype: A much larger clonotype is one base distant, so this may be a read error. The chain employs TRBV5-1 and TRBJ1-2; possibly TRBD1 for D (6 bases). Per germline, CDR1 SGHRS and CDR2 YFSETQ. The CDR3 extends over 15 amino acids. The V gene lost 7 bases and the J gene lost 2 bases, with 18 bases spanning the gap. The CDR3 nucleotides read TGCGCCAGCGGCCCCGGGGGCGCGGGGAACTATGGCTACACCTTC. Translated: CASGPGGAGNYGYTF.

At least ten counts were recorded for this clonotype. The CDR3 here is CASSRIQGLETQYF. The CDR3 region has the DNA TGCGCCAGCAGCCGAATCCAGGGGTTAGAGACCCAGTACTTC. The J gene is TRBJ2-5, the V gene TRBV4-1; the D gene is possibly TRBD1 (6 bases). Deletions cut 4 bases from V and 4 bases from J, with 13 bases between. Germline V lookup: CDR1 MGHRA, CDR2 YSYEKL. This CDR3 is 14 amino acids long.

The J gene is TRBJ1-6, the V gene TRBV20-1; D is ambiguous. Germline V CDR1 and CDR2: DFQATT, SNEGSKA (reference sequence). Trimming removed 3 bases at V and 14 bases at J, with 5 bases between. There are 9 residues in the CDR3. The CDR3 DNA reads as TGCAGTGCTAGCACAACCCTCCACTTT. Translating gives CSASTTLHF.

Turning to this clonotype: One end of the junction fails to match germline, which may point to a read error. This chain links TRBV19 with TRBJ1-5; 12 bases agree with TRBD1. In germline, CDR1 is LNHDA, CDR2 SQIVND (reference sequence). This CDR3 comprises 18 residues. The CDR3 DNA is TGTGCCAGTAGTAATGGGGGACAGGGGGCCGGAGACAATCAGTCCCAGCATTTT. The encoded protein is CASSNGGQGAGDNQSQHF. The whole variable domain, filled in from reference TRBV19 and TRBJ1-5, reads DGGITQSPKYLFRKEGQNVTLSCEQNLNHDAMYWYRQDPGQGLRLIYYSQIVNDFQKGDIAEGYSVSREKKESFPLTVTSAQKNPTAFYLCASSNGGQGAGDNQSQHFGDGTRLSIL.

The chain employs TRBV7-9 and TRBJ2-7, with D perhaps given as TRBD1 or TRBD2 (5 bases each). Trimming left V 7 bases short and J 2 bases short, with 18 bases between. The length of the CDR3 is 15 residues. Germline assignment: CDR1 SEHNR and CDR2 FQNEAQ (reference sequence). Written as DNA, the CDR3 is TGTGCCAGCAACAAGGGAGACAGAATTACCTACGAGCAGTACTTC. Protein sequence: CASNKGDRITYEQYF.

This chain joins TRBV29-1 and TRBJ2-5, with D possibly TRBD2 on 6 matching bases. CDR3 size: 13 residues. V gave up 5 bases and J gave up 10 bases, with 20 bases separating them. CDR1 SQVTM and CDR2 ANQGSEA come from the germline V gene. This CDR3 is CSVKFPAGKGQYF. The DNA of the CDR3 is TGCAGCGTTAAGTTTCCGGCGGGGAAAGGCCAGTACTTC.

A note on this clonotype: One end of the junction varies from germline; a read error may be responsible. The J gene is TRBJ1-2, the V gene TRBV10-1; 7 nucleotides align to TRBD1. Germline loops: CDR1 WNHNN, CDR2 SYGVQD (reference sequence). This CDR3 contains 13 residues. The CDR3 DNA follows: TGTGCCAGCAGCCGGGACAGCCTGGGCGGCTACACCTTC. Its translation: CASSRDSLGGYTF.

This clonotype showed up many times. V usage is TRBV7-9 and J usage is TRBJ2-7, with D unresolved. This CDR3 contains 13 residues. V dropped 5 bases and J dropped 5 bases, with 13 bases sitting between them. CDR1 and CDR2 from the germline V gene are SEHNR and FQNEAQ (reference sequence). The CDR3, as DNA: TGTGCCAGCAGCCTCCAGGTAGTCAACGAGCAGTACTTC. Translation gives CASSLQVVNEQYF. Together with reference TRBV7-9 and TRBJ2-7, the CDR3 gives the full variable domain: DTGVSQNPRHKITKRGQNVTFRCDPISEHNRLYWYRQTLGQGPEFLTYFQNEAQLEKSRLLSDRFSAERPKGSFSTLEIQRTEQGDSAMYLCASSLQVVNEQYFGPGTRLTVT.

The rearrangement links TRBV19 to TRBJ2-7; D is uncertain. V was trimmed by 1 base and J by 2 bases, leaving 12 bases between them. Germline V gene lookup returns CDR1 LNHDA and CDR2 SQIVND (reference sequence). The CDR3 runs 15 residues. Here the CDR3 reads CASSIGQAIPYEQYF. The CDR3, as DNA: TGTGCCAGTAGTATAGGTCAGGCCATTCCCTACGAGCAGTACTTC.

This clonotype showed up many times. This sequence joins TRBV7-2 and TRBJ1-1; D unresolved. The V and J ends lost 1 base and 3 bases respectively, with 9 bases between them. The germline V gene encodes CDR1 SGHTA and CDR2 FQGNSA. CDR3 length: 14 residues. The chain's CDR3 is CASSLVSQHTEAFF. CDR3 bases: TGTGCCAGCAGCTTAGTATCCCAGCACACTGAAGCTTTCTTT.

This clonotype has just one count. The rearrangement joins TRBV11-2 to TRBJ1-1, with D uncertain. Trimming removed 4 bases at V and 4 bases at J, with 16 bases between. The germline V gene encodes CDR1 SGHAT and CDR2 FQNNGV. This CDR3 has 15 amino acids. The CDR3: CASSSVQQKGTEAFF. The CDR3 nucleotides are TGTGCCAGCAGCTCCGTCCAGCAAAAGGGCACTGAAGCTTTCTTT.